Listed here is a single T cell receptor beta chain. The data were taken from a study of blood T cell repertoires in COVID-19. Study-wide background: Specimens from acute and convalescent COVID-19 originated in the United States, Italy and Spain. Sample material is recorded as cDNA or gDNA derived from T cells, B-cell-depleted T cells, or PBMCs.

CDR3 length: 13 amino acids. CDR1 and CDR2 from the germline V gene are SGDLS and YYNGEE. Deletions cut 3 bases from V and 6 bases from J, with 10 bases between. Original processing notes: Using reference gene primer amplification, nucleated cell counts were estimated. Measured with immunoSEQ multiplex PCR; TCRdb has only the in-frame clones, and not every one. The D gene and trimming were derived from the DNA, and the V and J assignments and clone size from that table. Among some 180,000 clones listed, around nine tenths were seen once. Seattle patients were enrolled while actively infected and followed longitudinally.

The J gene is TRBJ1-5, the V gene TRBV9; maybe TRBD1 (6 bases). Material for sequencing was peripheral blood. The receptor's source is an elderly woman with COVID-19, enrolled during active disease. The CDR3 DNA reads TGTGCCAGCAGCGCAGGGGTGACTCAGCCCCAGCATTTT. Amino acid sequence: CASSAGVTQPQHF.